This T cell receptor (beta chain) was observed in a study of cytomegalovirus exposure and HLA in healthy donors. The primer mix had 60 Vbeta and 13 Jbeta primers. Profiling relied on immunoSEQ multiplex PCR, and the TCRdb table lists in-frame clones only, not all of them. Of 85,000 to 100,000 clones detected, just under 80% appear once; the ten largest clones hold roughly 3.8%. V dropped 0 bases and J dropped 1 base, with 6 bases sitting between them. This CDR3 spans 14 amino acids. Looked up from germline, CDR1 is SGHTA and CDR2 is FQGTGA. The chain combines TRBV7-3 with TRBJ1-1; no definite D call. This TCR derives from a woman aged 40-49 years in good health and CMV-seronegative. Sequencing was done on a sample of PBMCs. The CDR3 coding sequence is TGTGCCAGCAGCTTAACAGGGAGGAACACTGAAGCTTTCTTT. Protein: CASSLTGRNTEAFF.